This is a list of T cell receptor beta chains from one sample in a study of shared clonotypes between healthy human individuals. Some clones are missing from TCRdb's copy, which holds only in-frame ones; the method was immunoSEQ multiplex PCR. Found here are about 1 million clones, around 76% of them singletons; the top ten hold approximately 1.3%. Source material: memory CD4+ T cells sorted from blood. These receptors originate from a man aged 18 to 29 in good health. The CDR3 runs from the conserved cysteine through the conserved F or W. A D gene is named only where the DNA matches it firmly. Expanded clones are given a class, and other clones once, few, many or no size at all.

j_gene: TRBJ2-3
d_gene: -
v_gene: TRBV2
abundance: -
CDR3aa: CASSEAPSRTDTQYF
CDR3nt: TGTGCCAGCAGTGAAGCGCCCAGCCGCACAGATACGCAGTATTTT

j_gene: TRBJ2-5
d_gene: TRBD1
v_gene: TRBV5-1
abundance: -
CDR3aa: CASSSTGGSETQYF
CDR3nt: TGCGCCAGCAGTTCTACAGGGGGCAGTGAGACCCAGTACTTC

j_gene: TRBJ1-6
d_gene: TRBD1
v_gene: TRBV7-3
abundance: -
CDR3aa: CASIPGQGASYNSPLHF
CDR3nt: TGTGCCAGCATACCCGGACAGGGGGCTTCCTATAATTCACCCCTCCACTTT

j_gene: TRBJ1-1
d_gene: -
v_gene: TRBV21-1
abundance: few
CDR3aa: CARKCGTENTEAFF
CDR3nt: TGTGCCAGAAAATGCGGGACGGAGAACACTGAAGCTTTCTTT

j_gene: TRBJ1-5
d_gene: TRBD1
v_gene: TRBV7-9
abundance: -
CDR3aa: CASSPDRDDQPQHF
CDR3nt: TGTGCCAGCAGCCCGGACAGGGACGATCAGCCCCAGCATTTT

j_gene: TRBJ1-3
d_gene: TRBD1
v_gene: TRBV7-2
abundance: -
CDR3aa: CASDRGSSGNTIYF
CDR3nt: TGTGCCAGCGACAGGGGATCCTCTGGAAACACCATATATTTT

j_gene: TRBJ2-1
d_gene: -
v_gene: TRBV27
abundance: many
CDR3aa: CASLKGPYNEQFF
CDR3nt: TGTGCCAGCCTTAAGGGTCCTTACAATGAGCAGTTCTTC

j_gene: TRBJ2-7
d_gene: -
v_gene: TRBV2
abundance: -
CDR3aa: CASSQDRWGYF
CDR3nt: TGTGCCAGCAGCCAAGACAGGTGGGGGTACTTC

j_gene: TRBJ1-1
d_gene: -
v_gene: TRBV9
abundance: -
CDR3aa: CASSPRVNTEAFF
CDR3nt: TGTGCCAGCAGCCCGCGGGTGAACACTGAAGCTTTCTTT

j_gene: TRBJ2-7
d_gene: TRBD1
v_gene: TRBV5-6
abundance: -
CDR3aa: CASSRAGQGRGSEQYF
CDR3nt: TGTGCCAGCAGCCGAGCCGGACAGGGTAGAGGCAGCGAGCAGTACTTC

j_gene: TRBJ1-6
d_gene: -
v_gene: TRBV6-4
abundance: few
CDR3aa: CASSETGQSNSPLHF
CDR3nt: TGTGCCAGCAGCGAGACCGGACAGTCTAATTCACCCCTCCACTTT

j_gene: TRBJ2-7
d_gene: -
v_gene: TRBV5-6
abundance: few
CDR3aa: CASSGGREQYF
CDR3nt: TGTGCCAGCAGCGGGGGGAGGGAGCAGTACTTC

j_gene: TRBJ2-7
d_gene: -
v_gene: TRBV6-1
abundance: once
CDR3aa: CASRITYEQYF
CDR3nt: TGTGCCAGCAGGATTACCTACGAGCAGTACTTC

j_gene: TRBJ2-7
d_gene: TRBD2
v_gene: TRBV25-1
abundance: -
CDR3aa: CASSEARLAGLHEQYF
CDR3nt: TGTGCCAGCAGTGAAGCCCGACTAGCGGGGTTGCACGAGCAGTACTTC

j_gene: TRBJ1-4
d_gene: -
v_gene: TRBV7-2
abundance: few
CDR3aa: CASSLVGGASEKLFF
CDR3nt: TGTGCCAGCAGCTTAGTGGGGGGGGCGAGTGAAAAACTGTTTTTT

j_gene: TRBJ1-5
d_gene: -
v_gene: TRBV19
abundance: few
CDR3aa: CASSISMQGSNQPQHF
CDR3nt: TGTGCCAGTAGTATAAGCATGCAGGGCTCCAATCAGCCCCAGCATTTT

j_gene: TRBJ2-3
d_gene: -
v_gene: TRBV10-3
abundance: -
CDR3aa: CAIRLRLGEDTQYF
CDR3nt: TGTGCCATCAGACTCCGACTAGGTGAAGATACGCAGTATTTT

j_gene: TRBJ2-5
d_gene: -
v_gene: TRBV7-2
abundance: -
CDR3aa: CASSLGNQGGWETQYF
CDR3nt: TGTGCCAGCAGCTTAGGGAACCAGGGGGGTTGGGAGACCCAGTACTTC

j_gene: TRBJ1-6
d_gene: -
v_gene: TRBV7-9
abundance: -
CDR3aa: CASSPLGDGSPLHF
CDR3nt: TGTGCCAGCAGCCCCCTGGGGGACGGCTCACCCCTCCACTTT

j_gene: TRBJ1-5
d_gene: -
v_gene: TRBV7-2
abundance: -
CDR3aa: CASSHLNQPQHF
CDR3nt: TGTGCCAGCAGCCACCTAAATCAGCCCCAGCATTTT

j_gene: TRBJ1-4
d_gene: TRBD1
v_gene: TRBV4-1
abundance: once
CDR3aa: CASSQLTALTGKGEKLFF
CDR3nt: TGCGCCAGCAGCCAACTTACCGCCTTGACAGGGAAGGGGGAAAAACTGTTTTTT

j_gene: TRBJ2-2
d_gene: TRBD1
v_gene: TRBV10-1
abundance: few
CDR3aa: CASSETGGGGTGELFF
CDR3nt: TGCGCCAGCAGTGAGACAGGGGGTGGAGGCACCGGGGAGCTGTTTTTT

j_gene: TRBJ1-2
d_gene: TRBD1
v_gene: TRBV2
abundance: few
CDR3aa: CASSDDRGFGYTF
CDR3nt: TGTGCCAGCAGTGACGACAGGGGGTTCGGCTACACCTTC

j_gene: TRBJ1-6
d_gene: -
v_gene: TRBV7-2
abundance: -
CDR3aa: CASSLGRTGGNSPLHF
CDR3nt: TGTGCCAGCAGCTTAGGACGGACCGGGGGGAATTCACCCCTCCACTTT

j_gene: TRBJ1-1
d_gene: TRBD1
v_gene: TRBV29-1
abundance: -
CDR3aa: CSGRQGPTEAFF
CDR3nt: TGCAGCGGAAGACAGGGGCCCACTGAAGCTTTCTTT

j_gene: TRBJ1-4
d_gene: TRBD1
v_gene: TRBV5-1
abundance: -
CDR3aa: CASSRDRGNEKLFF
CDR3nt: TGCGCCAGCAGCCGGGACAGGGGAAATGAAAAACTGTTTTTT

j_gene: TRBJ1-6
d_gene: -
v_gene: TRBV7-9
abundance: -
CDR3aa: CASREKAGPNNSPLHF
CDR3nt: TGTGCCAGCAGGGAGAAAGCGGGACCGAATAATTCACCCCTCCACTTT

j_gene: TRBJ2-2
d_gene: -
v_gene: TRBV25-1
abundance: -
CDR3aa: CASSDSGANTGELFF
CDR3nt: TGTGCCAGCAGTGACAGCGGAGCGAACACCGGGGAGCTGTTTTTT

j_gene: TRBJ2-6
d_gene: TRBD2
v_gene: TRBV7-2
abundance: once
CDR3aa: CASGRGGSSGANVLTF
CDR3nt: TGTGCCAGCGGACGGGGCGGGAGCTCTGGGGCCAACGTCCTGACTTTC

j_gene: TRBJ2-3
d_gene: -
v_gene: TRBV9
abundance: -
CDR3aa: CASSPRYTDTQYF
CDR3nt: TGTGCCAGCAGCCCACGATACACAGATACGCAGTATTTT

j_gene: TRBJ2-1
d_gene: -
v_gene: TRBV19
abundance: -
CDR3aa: CASSIDRIYNEQFF
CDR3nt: TGTGCCAGTAGTATAGATCGGATATACAATGAGCAGTTCTTC

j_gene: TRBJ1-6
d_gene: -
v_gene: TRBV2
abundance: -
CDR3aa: CASSSSGSSPLHF
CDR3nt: TGTGCCAGCAGTAGTTCAGGGAGTTCACCCCTCCACTTT

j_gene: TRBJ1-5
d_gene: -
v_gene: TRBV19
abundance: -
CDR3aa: CASSTVGDSNQPQHF
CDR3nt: TGTGCCAGTAGTACCGTCGGGGATAGCAATCAGCCCCAGCATTTT